The 15 T cell receptor beta chains below come from one sample, sequenced in a study of blood T cells in healthy people across ages. A second roughly 6 to 11 cycle PCR used barcoded and J-beta primers. TCRdb used MiXCR to reprocess the 5' RACE reads, holding one entry per CDR3 protein. The sample lists about 1.8 million distinct CDR3 sequences, around 50% occurring once. Sequenced sample: blood. The receptors originated from a woman aged 40 to 49 in good health.

This clonotype has more than one count but fewer than ten. DNA of the CDR3: TGTGCCAGCAGTTTCGGAGGCGGGGGGTATGAGCAGTTCTTC. Translation: CASSFGGGGYEQFF. The chain recombines TRBV12-3 or TRBV12-4 with TRBJ2-1, with TRBD2 matching 8 bases. The length of the CDR3 is 14 residues. V shed 3 bases and J 8 bases; nucleotides not matched to a gene: 6.

This clonotype was observed a handful of times. The V call is TRBV12-3 or TRBV12-4, the J call TRBJ1-2; D is undetermined. CDR3 size: 13 residues. Trimming left V 3 bases short and J 10 bases short, with 15 bases between. CDR3 DNA: TGTGCCAGCAGTTTCAGTAGGATGTCGGCCTACACCTTC. It yields the protein CASSFSRMSAYTF.

This clonotype was seen a handful of times. The chain employs TRBV18 and TRBJ2-5, with 7 bases matching TRBD1. The J segment lost 5 bases and the V segment lost 3 bases, leaving 3 bases of the junction unmatched. The CDR3 consists of 13 residues. Per germline, CDR1 KGHSH and CDR2 LQKENI. The CDR3 DNA follows: TGTGCCAGCTCACCGACAGGGTACGAGACCCAGTACTTC. Encoded protein: CASSPTGYETQYF.

The V call is TRBV18, the J call TRBJ2-5; possibly TRBD2 for D (5 bases). The CDR3 is 14 residues long. Germline CDR1 is KGHSH and CDR2 is LQKENI. V lost 5 bases and J 4 bases, leaving 14 bases between the germline ends. The CDR3 spells CASSLSHSGETQYF. The CDR3 nucleotides are TGTGCCAGCTCATTGTCCCACAGCGGAGAGACCCAGTACTTC.

The V call is TRBV7-2, the J call TRBJ2-5; unclear D gene. CDR3 length equals 13 residues. V was pared by 2 bases and J by 5 bases, with 9 bases between. Germline-derived CDR1 and CDR2 are SGHTA and FQGNSA. CDR3 coding DNA: TGTGCCAGCAGCTTAATACCCGGGGAGACCCAGTACTTC. It encodes CASSLIPGETQYF.

This clonotype appeared a few times. The J gene is TRBJ2-7, the V gene TRBV7-2; 7 nucleotides match TRBD1. In germline, CDR1 is SGHTA, CDR2 FQGNSA. The CDR3 totals 17 residues. V was pared by 5 bases and J by 0 bases, with 13 bases of the junction left unmatched. The CDR3 nucleotides read TGTGCCAGCAGCCCACCCTGGACAGGTGGGAGCTCCTACGAGCAGTACTTC. Translated: CASSPPWTGGSSYEQYF.

The V gene is TRBV7-2, the J gene TRBJ2-3; 10 positions agree with TRBD2. V shed 0 bases and J 6 bases; nucleotides not matched to a gene: 0. The CDR3 contains 14 residues. Germline V gene data show CDR1 as SGHTA and CDR2 as FQGNSA. This chain's CDR3 is CASSLAGLADTQYF. Written as DNA, the CDR3 is TGTGCCAGCAGCTTAGCGGGACTAGCGGATACGCAGTATTTT.

This rearrangement joins TRBV9 to TRBJ2-5; D remains unclear. The length of the CDR3 is 14 residues. Germline V gives CDR1 SGDLS, CDR2 YYNGEE. The V end was cut by 0 bases, the J end by 1 base, with 7 bases between. The CDR3 bases are TGTGCCAGCAGCGTAGGGGTTACCCAAGAGACCCAGTACTTC. It is translated as CASSVGVTQETQYF.

The chain combines TRBV27 with TRBJ1-5; D call uncertain. Deletions cut 2 bases from V and 0 bases from J, with 8 bases between. CDR1 is MNHEY, CDR2 SMNVEV, per germline (reference sequence). This CDR3 has 15 amino acids. The CDR3 bases are TGTGCCAGCAGTTTAACCGTCTATAGCAATCAGCCCCAGCATTTT. Encoded protein: CASSLTVYSNQPQHF.

This chain uses TRBV4-1 with TRBJ1-6; D gene ambiguous. V lost 5 bases to trimming and J lost 0 bases, with 11 bases between them. Germline assignment: CDR1 MGHRA and CDR2 YSYEKL. There are 16 residues in the CDR3. This CDR3 is CASSGDGSSYNSPLHF. The DNA for the CDR3 is TGCGCCAGCAGCGGTGACGGTAGCTCCTATAATTCACCCCTCCACTTT.

Details on this clonotype: The junction does not match germline at one end; this may be a read error. DNA for the CDR3: TGTGCTAGCAGCCTAAGGACAGGGGGCGAGCAGACCCAGTACTTC. Translated: CASSLRTGGEQTQYF. The J gene is TRBJ2-5, the V gene TRBV7-7, with 11 bases that match TRBD1. Germline V gene data show CDR1 as SSHAT and CDR2 as FNYEAQ (reference sequence). The CDR3 consists of 15 residues. The full variable domain, rest sourced from reference TRBV7-7 and TRBJ2-5, is GAGVSQSPRYKVTKRGQDVTLRCDPISSHATLYWYQQALGQGPEFLTYFNYEAQPDKSGLPSDRFSAERPEGSISTLTIQRTEQRDSAMYRCASSLRTGGEQTQYFGPGTRLLVL.

The V and J genes are TRBV7-2 and TRBJ2-7, with D uncertain. The J call may not be correct, given that the DNA end is closer to TRBJ2-5. This CDR3 spans 14 amino acids. Germline-derived CDR1 and CDR2 are SGHTA and FQGNSA. The CDR3, as DNA: TGTGCCAGCAGCCCCAGCTTTGTTAAGGAGACCCAGTACTTC. The encoded protein is CASSPSFVKETQYF.

This clonotype was detected a few times. J is TRBJ2-5 and V is TRBV5-6; 9 bases line up with TRBD1. The CDR3 sequence is 14 residues long. Germline V lookup: CDR1 SGHDT, CDR2 YYEEEE. The V and J ends lost 2 bases and 6 bases, in that order; junction bases with no gene match: 5. In nucleotides, the CDR3 is TGTGCCAGCAGCTTTGGGACAGGGTTACAGACCCAGTACTTC. Translation gives CASSFGTGLQTQYF.

The chain recombines TRBV2 with TRBJ2-3; 7 bases line up with TRBD2. This CDR3 contains 15 residues. Looked up from germline, CDR1 is SNHLY and CDR2 is FYNNEI. V trimming: 4 bases; J trimming: 3 bases; junction bases outside the gene matches: 7. The CDR3 region is CASSGRGSDTDTQYF. For the CDR3, the DNA is TGTGCCAGCAGTGGGCGGGGGAGCGATACAGATACGCAGTATTTT.

This clonotype appeared a few times. The chain uses TRBV28 and TRBJ1-5; D unclear. Germline V gene data show CDR1 as MDHEN and CDR2 as SYDVKM. This CDR3 spans 13 amino acids. With 6 bases removed from V and 0 bases from J, the gap between germline ends came to 6 bases. CDR3 loop: CASRPYSNQPQHF. The CDR3 DNA reads as TGTGCCAGCAGGCCGTATAGCAATCAGCCCCAGCATTTT.